Below, 27 T cell receptor beta chains from the same sample are listed, as sequenced in a study of neurological immune-mediated disorders. From the 5' RACE reads, TCRdb called clonotypes with MiXCR, one entry per CDR3 protein. The repertoire holds about 36,000 distinct CDR3 sequences, over 9% seen once, with approximately 6.3% in the top ten. The sample taken for sequencing was PBMCs. The receptors originated from a woman in her twenties or thirties with HTLV-1-associated myelopathy (HAM/TSP).

This clonotype has a count of ten or more. The chain carries TRBV20-1 and TRBJ2-1; D is perhaps TRBD2 (5 bases). Trimming took off 5 bases at V and 7 bases at J, with 21 bases between the two ends. This CDR3 spans 15 amino acids. CDR1 is DFQATT and CDR2 is SNEGSKA in the germline V gene (reference sequence). CDR3 sequence: CSAVMTTPGRNEQFF. In nucleotides, the CDR3 is TGCAGTGCTGTAATGACTACCCCGGGAAGAAATGAGCAGTTCTTC.

This clonotype was counted at least ten times. The chain links TRBV30 to TRBJ1-4, with D maybe TRBD1 (5 bases). The V gene's germline CDR1 is GTSNPN and CDR2 SVGIG (reference sequence). This CDR3 spans 14 amino acids. Trimming pared 3 bases from V and 1 base from J, leaving 9 bases between. This chain's CDR3 is CAWREGRTNEKLFF. CDR3 DNA: TGTGCCTGGAGGGAGGGGAGAACTAATGAAAAACTGTTTTTT.

This clonotype has at least ten counts. The gene calls are TRBV5-1 and TRBJ1-2; no firm D call. CDR1 is SGHRS and CDR2 is YFSETQ in the germline V gene. This CDR3 is 13 amino acids long. The ends were cut back, 4 bases at V and 8 bases at J, with 15 bases in the middle. CDR3 coding DNA: TGCGCCAGCAGCCCGAGTGGAGTCGGGGGCTACACCTTC. Translation: CASSPSGVGGYTF.

This clonotype has a count of ten or more. This rearrangement joins TRBV20-1 to TRBJ2-5, with 9 bases matching TRBD2. V lost 4 bases, J lost 2 bases, and 5 bases stayed unmatched. Looked up from germline, CDR1 is DFQATT and CDR2 is SNEGSKA (reference sequence). The CDR3 has 14 residues. The CDR3, as DNA: TGCAGTGCTATCCCAGCGGGGGGACAAGAGACCCAGTACTTC. As protein: CSAIPAGGQETQYF.

This clonotype was found many times. The chain has TRBV20-1 and TRBJ1-1; 9 nucleotides align to TRBD1. The V gene end was trimmed by 3 bases and the J gene end by 0 bases; junction bases not matched to a gene: 8. CDR3 length equals 16 residues. The germline V gene has CDR1 DFQATT and CDR2 SNEGSKA (reference sequence). In DNA, the CDR3 is TGCAGTGCTAGTACCCGGGACAGGGTGATGAACACTGAAGCTTTCTTT. Amino acid sequence: CSASTRDRVMNTEAFF.

This clonotype appeared many times. V and J are TRBV7-9 and TRBJ2-2, with D unclear. This CDR3 region has 13 residues. V was clipped by 5 bases and J by 5 bases, with 9 bases between them. CDR1 and CDR2 (germline): SEHNR, FQNEAQ (reference sequence). CDR3 DNA: TGTGCCAGCAGCACCCCAGGAACCGGGGAGCTGTTTTTT. Encoded protein: CASSTPGTGELFF. Variable domain in full (rest from reference TRBV7-9 and TRBJ2-2): DTGVSQNPRHKITKRGQNVTFRCDPISEHNRLYWYRQTLGQGPEFLTYFQNEAQLEKSRLLSDRFSAERPKGSFSTLEIQRTEQGDSAMYLCASSTPGTGELFFGEGSRLTVL.

Ten or more counts support this clonotype. The CDR3, as DNA: TGTGCCAGCAGCTTATATGGGGACCCCCTTGGTGGCTACACCTTC. It is translated as CASSLYGDPLGGYTF. V and J are TRBV7-9 and TRBJ1-2; D is perhaps TRBD1 (5 bases). CDR3 length equals 15 residues. Germline V CDR1 and CDR2: SEHNR, FQNEAQ (reference sequence). Trimming removed 2 bases at V and 7 bases at J, with 17 bases between.

A few counts support this clonotype. The gene calls are TRBV20-1 and TRBJ1-5; perhaps TRBD1 as D (6 bases). The germline gives CDR1 DFQATT, CDR2 SNEGSKA (reference sequence). The V end lost 0 bases, the J end lost 2 bases, and 11 bases lay between the germline ends. This CDR3 is 15 amino acids long. DNA of the CDR3: TGCAGTGCTAGAGAGCCGGGGGCGGGCAATCAGCCCCAGCATTTT. It yields the protein CSAREPGAGNQPQHF.

This clonotype rates as medium-sized. The chain is built from TRBV5-1 and TRBJ1-1; 8 nucleotides align to TRBD1. CDR1 is SGHRS and CDR2 is YFSETQ in the germline V gene. The CDR3 sequence is 14 residues long. V gave up 2 bases and J gave up 5 bases; unmatched junction bases: 5. The CDR3 DNA sequence: TGCGCCAGCAGCTTTAGGACAGGGAGGACTGAAGCTTTCTTT. This translates into CASSFRTGRTEAFF.

This clonotype was seen a handful of times. The chain uses TRBV7-9 and TRBJ2-7; D remains ambiguous. Trimming took 1 base from V and 2 from J, leaving 12 bases between them. This CDR3 is 15 amino acids long. CDR1 SEHNR and CDR2 FQNEAQ come from the germline V gene (reference sequence). The CDR3 nucleotides read TGTGCCAGCAGCTTAGGGATAACTTCAACCTACGAGCAGTACTTC. Translated: CASSLGITSTYEQYF. Drawing the rest from reference TRBV7-9 and TRBJ2-7, the complete variable domain is DTGVSQNPRHKITKRGQNVTFRCDPISEHNRLYWYRQTLGQGPEFLTYFQNEAQLEKSRLLSDRFSAERPKGSFSTLEIQRTEQGDSAMYLCASSLGITSTYEQYFGPGTRLTVT.

This clonotype was seen repeatedly, ten times or more. The chain recombines TRBV7-2 with TRBJ2-3, with a possible D match to TRBD1 (6 bases). Trimming left V 5 bases short and J 10 bases short, with 22 bases between. Germline CDR1 and CDR2: SGHTA and FQGNSA. CDR3 size: 15 residues. In DNA form, the CDR3 reads TGTGCCAGCAGCCCCCTGGCGTTGGGGGACACGTCGCAGTATTTT. Its translation: CASSPLALGDTSQYF. The full variable domain, rest sourced from reference TRBV7-2 and TRBJ2-3, is GAGVSQSPSNKVTEKGKDVELRCDPISGHTALYWYRQSLGQGLEFLIYFQGNSAPDKSGLPSDRFSAERTGGSVSTLTIQRTQQEDSAVYLCASSPLALGDTSQYFGPGTRLTVL.

This clonotype was found many times. The chain uses TRBV7-7 and TRBJ2-7; no firm D call. The ends were cut back, 8 bases at V and 2 bases at J, with 16 bases in the middle. This CDR3 is 14 amino acids long. Germline CDR1 reads SSHAT; CDR2 reads FNYEAQ (reference sequence). This CDR3 is CASSPALAPYEQYF. For the CDR3, the DNA is TGTGCCAGCTCCCCAGCCCTGGCTCCCTACGAGCAGTACTTC.

The sample holds many counts of this clonotype. The V and J genes are TRBV20-1 and TRBJ1-5; the D is unclear. CDR3 length: 11 residues. V gave up 0 bases and J gave up 11 bases, with 8 bases separating them. In germline, CDR1 is DFQATT, CDR2 SNEGSKA (reference sequence). The CDR3 nucleotides read TGCAGTGCTAGAGATTCGGGGACCCAGCATTTT. It encodes CSARDSGTQHF.

This clonotype was seen many times. The chain has TRBV14 and TRBJ2-1; the match to TRBD1 covers 8 bases. The CDR3 spans 16 residues. Germline V gene sequence: CDR1 SGHDN, CDR2 FVKESK. The J segment lost 0 bases and the V segment lost 6 bases, leaving 7 bases of the junction unmatched. Here the CDR3 reads CASRSNRGSSYNEQFF. CDR3 DNA sequence: TGTGCCAGCAGGTCAAACAGGGGGAGCTCCTACAATGAGCAGTTCTTC.

This clonotype was detected ten times or more. This chain's CDR3 is CASSKDRASTGELFF. The CDR3 DNA sequence: TGTGCCAGCAGCAAGGACAGGGCGAGCACCGGGGAGCTGTTTTTT. The chain uses TRBV7-9 and TRBJ2-2, with TRBD1 identical over 8 bases. Per germline, CDR1 SEHNR and CDR2 FQNEAQ (reference sequence). The CDR3 spans 15 residues. V lost 5 bases, J lost 4 bases, and 6 bases stayed unmatched.

This clonotype was recorded at least ten times. The CDR3 DNA sequence: TGTGCCAGCAGTTTTCCGGACAGGTGGTACGAGCAGTACTTC. This sequence encodes CASSFPDRWYEQYF. The chain links TRBV6-6 to TRBJ2-7; 7 bases line up with TRBD1. Germline lookup yields CDR1 MNHNY and CDR2 SVGAGI (reference sequence). Trimming at V came to 4 bases and at J to 4 bases, leaving 7 bases not matched to a gene. The CDR3 sequence is 14 residues long.

This clonotype was found many times. This chain links TRBV19 with TRBJ2-2, with 8 bases that match TRBD2. The trim removed 3 bases at V and 4 bases at J, leaving 7 bases unmatched. This CDR3 contains 16 residues. Germline lookup yields CDR1 LNHDA and CDR2 SQIVND (reference sequence). CDR3 amino acids: CASSMLPGGATGELFF. The CDR3, as DNA: TGTGCCAGTAGTATGCTTCCCGGGGGGGCCACCGGGGAGCTGTTTTTT.

This clonotype was seen many times. The genes are TRBV29-1 and TRBJ1-1, with TRBD1 matching 8 bases. The ends lost 6 bases at V and 5 bases at J; junction bases unmatched: 8. The CDR3 totals 13 residues. Germline CDR1 SQVTM, CDR2 ANQGSEA. Here the CDR3 reads CSVGDRGGTEAFF. Here the CDR3 DNA reads TGCAGCGTGGGTGACAGGGGAGGGACTGAAGCTTTCTTT.

In its sample, this clonotype was seen many times. The CDR3 DNA reads as TGCAGTGCTAGAGACGGGGGGGGCACAGATACGCAGTATTTT. Translated: CSARDGGGTDTQYF. The chain links TRBV20-1 to TRBJ2-3, with TRBD2 identical over 8 bases. Looked up from germline, CDR1 is DFQATT and CDR2 is SNEGSKA (reference sequence). V lost 0 bases and J lost 1; bases outside the gene matches: 0. The CDR3 runs 14 residues.

This clonotype has just a few counts. This rearrangement joins TRBV5-1 to TRBJ2-1, with D unresolved. The V and J ends lost 0 bases and 8 bases respectively, with 6 bases between them. The CDR3 is 12 residues long. The germline V gene encodes CDR1 SGHRS and CDR2 YFSETQ. DNA for the CDR3: TGCGCCAGCAGCTTGGATCGGGATGAGCAGTTCTTC. Translation: CASSLDRDEQFF.

This clonotype appeared many times. The chain recombines TRBV4-2 with TRBJ2-3, with D possibly being TRBD1 or TRBD2 (5 bases each). This CDR3 has 15 amino acids. V dropped 3 bases and J dropped 0 bases, with 10 bases sitting between them. Germline V lookup: CDR1 LGHNA, CDR2 YNFKEQ. CDR3 DNA: TGTGCCAGCAGCCAGTCCCGGGACAGCACAGATACGCAGTATTTT. As protein: CASSQSRDSTDTQYF.

Many counts were recorded for this clonotype. The gene calls are TRBV20-1 and TRBJ1-6; 9 bases are shared with TRBD1. This CDR3 region has 16 residues. From germline, CDR1 is DFQATT and CDR2 SNEGSKA (reference sequence). V lost 2 bases to trimming and J lost 10 bases; unmatched junction nucleotides: 12. For the CDR3, the DNA is TGCAGTGCTAGATCCCCACAACAGGGGGCTCGGTCACCCCTCCACTTT. This translates into CSARSPQQGARSPLHF.

Ten or more counts support this clonotype. The J gene is TRBJ2-5, the V gene TRBV29-1, with a tentative D call TRBD2 (5 bases). Germline V lookup: CDR1 SQVTM, CDR2 ANQGSEA. Deletions cut 2 bases from V and 7 bases from J, with 11 bases between. The CDR3 is 12 residues long. CDR3 coding DNA: TGCAGCGTTGAAACGGACTGGGGGACCCAGTACTTC. Translated, it gives CSVETDWGTQYF.

This clonotype came up many times. This chain joins TRBV20-1 and TRBJ1-5, with TRBD1 as a possible D gene (6 bases). V lost 3 bases and J 7 bases, leaving 13 bases between the germline ends. This CDR3 region has 13 residues. In germline, CDR1 is DFQATT, CDR2 SNEGSKA (reference sequence). The CDR3, as DNA: TGCAGTGCTAGCGCGGACAGAACCCAGCCCCAGCATTTT. Translation: CSASADRTQPQHF.

This clonotype was seen repeatedly, ten times or more. The V gene is TRBV20-1, the J gene TRBJ2-7, with a tentative D call TRBD2 (6 bases). The CDR3 consists of 14 residues. Trimming took 3 bases from V and 7 from J, leaving 19 bases between them. CDR1 is DFQATT, CDR2 SNEGSKA, per germline (reference sequence). The DNA of the CDR3 is TGCAGTGCTAGCTTAGGGAGGATCCCTAAAGAGCAGTACTTC. Translation gives CSASLGRIPKEQYF.

In regard to this clonotype: A much bigger clone sits one base away, suggesting this may be a read error. The chain carries TRBV5-1 and TRBJ1-1; D remains unclear. CDR3 length equals 13 residues. Trimming cost V 4 bases and J 0 bases, with 7 bases left between them. Germline CDR1 and CDR2: SGHRS and YFSETQ. The CDR3 DNA follows: TGCGCCAGCAGCCTGGTGGTGAACACTGAAGCTTTCTTT. This encodes CASSLVVNTEAFF.

This clonotype was observed at least ten times. J is TRBJ1-5 and V is TRBV12-3 or TRBV12-4; D not certain. The germline V and J ends were trimmed by 8 bases and 2 bases, with 16 bases remaining between them. The CDR3 runs 15 residues. The CDR3 sequence: CASARGSGGNQPQHF. In DNA, the CDR3 is TGTGCCAGCGCCCGGGGTTCTGGGGGCAATCAGCCCCAGCATTTT.